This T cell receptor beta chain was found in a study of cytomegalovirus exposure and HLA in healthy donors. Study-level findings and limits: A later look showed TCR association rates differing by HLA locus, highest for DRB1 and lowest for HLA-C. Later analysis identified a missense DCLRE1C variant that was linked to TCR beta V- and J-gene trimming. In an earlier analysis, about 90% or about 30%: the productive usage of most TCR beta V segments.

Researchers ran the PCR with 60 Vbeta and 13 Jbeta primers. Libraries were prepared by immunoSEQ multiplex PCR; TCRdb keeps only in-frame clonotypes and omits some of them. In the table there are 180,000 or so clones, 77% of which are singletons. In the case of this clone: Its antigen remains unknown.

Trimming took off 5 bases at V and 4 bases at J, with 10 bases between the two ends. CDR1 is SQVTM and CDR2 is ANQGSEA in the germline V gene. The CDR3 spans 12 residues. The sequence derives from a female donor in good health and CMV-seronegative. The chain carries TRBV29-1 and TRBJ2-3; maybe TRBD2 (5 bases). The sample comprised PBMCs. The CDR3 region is CSVSLGADTQYF. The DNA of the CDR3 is TGCAGCGTTTCTCTGGGAGCAGATACGCAGTATTTT.